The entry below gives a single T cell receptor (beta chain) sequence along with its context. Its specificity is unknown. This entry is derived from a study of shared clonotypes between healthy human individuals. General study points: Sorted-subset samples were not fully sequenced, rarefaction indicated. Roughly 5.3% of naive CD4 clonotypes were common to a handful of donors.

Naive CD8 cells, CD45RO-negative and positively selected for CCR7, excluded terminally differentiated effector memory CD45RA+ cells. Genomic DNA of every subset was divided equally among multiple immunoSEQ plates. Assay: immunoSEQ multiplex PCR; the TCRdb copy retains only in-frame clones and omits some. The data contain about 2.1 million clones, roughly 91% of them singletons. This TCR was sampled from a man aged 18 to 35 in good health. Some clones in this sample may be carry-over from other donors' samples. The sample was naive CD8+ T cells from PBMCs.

CDR3 amino acids: CATSSVEQGLKPQHF. The CDR3 DNA is TGTGCCACCAGCAGCGTGGAGCAGGGTTTAAAGCCCCAGCATTTT. The chain uses TRBV15 and TRBJ1-5, with a weak D call TRBD1 (5 bases). V was trimmed by 3 bases and J by 8 bases, leaving 17 bases between them. The CDR3 spans 15 residues. Germline-derived CDR1 and CDR2 are LNHNV and YYDKDF (reference sequence).